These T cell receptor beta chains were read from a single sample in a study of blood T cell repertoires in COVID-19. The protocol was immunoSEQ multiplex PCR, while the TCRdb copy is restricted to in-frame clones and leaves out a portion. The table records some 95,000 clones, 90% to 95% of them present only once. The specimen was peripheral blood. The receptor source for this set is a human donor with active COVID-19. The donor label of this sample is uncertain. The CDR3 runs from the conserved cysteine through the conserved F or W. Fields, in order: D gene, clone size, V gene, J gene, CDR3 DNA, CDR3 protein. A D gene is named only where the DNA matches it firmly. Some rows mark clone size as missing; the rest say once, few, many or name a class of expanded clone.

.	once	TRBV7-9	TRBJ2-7	TGTGCCAGCAGCTTTCAGGGGAACGAGCAGTACTTC	CASSFQGNEQYF
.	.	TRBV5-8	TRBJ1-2	TGTGCCAGCAGCTTGGGGTTCGAGGTTGGCTATGGCTACACCTTC	CASSLGFEVGYGYTF
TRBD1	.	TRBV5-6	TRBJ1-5	TGTGCCAGCAGCAGGGGACAGGGGGGAATGCCCCAGCATTTT	CASSRGQGGMPQHF
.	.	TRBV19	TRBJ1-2	TGTGCCAGTAGTACCCCGGGTCGCTCCCCATATGGCTACACCTTC	CASSTPGRSPYGYTF
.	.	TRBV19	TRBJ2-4	TGTGCCAGTAGTATAGCCGGGGAAAACATTCAGTACTTC	CASSIAGENIQYF
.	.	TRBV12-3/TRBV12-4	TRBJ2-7	TGTGCCAGCAGTGGGCCCCGCTCCTACGAGCAGTACTTC	CASSGPRSYEQYF
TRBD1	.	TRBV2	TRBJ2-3	TGTGCCAGCAGTGAAACAGGGGGCACAGATACGCAGTATTTT	CASSETGGTDTQYF
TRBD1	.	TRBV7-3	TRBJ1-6	TGTGCCAGCAGCTTACAGGGGGATAATTCACCCCTCCACTTT	CASSLQGDNSPLHF
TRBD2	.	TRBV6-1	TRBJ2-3	TGTGCCAGCACTGAAATAGCGGGGGGTGGGACAGATACGCAGTATTTT	CASTEIAGGGTDTQYF
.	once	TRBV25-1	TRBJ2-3	TGTGCCAGCAGTGGCTCCACTACCGCCTTCACAGATACGCAGTATTTT	CASSGSTTAFTDTQYF
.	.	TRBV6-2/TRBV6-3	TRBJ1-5	TGTGCCAGCAGTTACAGGGTCGGAGGTCAGCCCCAGCATTTT	CASSYRVGGQPQHF
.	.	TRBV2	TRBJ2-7	TGTGCCAGCAGTGAAGGAGACAGGTCTTCCTACGAGCAGTACTTC	CASSEGDRSSYEQYF
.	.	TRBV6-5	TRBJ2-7	TGTGCCAGCACCCCCCGCCGGGGAACACCCTACGAGCAGTACTTC	CASTPRRGTPYEQYF
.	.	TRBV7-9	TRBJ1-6	TGTGCCAGCAGCCAACCGGCGGACAGACCCGGGAGGAATTCACCCCTCCACTTT	CASSQPADRPGRNSPLHF
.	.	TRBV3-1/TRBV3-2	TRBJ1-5	TGTGCCAGCAGCCCAGGAAGCAATCAGCCCCAGCATTTT	CASSPGSNQPQHF
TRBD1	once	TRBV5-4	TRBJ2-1	TGTGCCAGCAGCTTGCCGGGACAGGGGTCCTACAATGAGCAGTTCTTC	CASSLPGQGSYNEQFF
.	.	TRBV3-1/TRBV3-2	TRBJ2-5	TGTGCCAGCAGCCAAGCAGGGCCACCCCAAGAGACCCAGTACTTC	CASSQAGPPQETQYF
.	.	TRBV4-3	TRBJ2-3	TGCGCCAGCAGCTACACAGGTAACCTCCGCACAGATACGCAGTATTTT	CASSYTGNLRTDTQYF
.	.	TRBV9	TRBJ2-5	TGTGCCAGCAGCGCGAACCATCGACAGATCCAAGAGACCCAGTACTTC	CASSANHRQIQETQYF
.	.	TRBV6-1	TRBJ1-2	TGTGCCAGCAGTGATTCGGCAGGGTCCTATGGCTACACCTTC	CASSDSAGSYGYTF
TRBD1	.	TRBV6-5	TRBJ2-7	TGTGCCAGCAGTTGGGACAGGGGGACCGAGCAGTACTTC	CASSWDRGTEQYF
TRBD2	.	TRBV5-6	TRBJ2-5	TGTGCCAGCAGCTACGGACGGGGGGGCCAAGAGACCCAGTACTTC	CASSYGRGGQETQYF
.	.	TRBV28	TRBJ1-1	TGTGCCAGCAGCTCGTTAGGGACAACGGAAGCTTTCTTT	CASSSLGTTEAFF
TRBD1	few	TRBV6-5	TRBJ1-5	TGTGCCAGCAGCCGGGACAGTGGTAGCAATCAGCCCCAGCATTTT	CASSRDSGSNQPQHF
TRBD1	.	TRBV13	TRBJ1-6	TGTGCCAGCAGCCAGGGGGGCCGAAATTCACCCCTCCACTTT	CASSQGGRNSPLHF
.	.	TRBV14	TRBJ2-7	TGTGCCAGCAGCCAAGAAGCAGGGGTTGTCGAGCAGTACTTC	CASSQEAGVVEQYF